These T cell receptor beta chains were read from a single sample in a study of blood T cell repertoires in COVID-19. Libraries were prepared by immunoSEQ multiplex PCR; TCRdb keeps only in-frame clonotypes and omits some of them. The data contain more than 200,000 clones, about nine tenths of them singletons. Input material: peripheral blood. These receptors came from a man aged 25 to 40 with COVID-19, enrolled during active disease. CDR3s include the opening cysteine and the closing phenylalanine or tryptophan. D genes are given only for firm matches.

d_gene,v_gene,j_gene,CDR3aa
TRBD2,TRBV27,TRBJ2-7,CASSFSLAGYEQYF
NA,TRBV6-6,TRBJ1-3,CASSYGYSSTGDTIYF
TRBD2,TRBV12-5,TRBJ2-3,CASGSGLAGADTQYF
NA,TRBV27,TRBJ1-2,CASSHRVTYGYTF
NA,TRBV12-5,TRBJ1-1,CASGPSFGVEGRGNTEAFF
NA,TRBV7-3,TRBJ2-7,CASSTREGYEQYF
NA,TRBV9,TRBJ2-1,CASSVAGGGASYNEQFF
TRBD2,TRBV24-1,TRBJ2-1,CATSDLVGASGRFAEQFF
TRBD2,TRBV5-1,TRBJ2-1,CASGGGEAYNEQFF
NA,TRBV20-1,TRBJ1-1,CSARRSPEAFF
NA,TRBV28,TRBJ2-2,CASRTPNTGELFF
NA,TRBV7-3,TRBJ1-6,CASSMEVNSPLHF
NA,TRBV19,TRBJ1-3,CASSMPPGSGNTIYF
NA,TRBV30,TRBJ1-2,CAWSEGSGYGYTF
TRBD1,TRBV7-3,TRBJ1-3,CASSPTGAGNTIYF
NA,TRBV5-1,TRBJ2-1,CASAQGSDNEQFF
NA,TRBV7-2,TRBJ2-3,CASSLTARDTQYF
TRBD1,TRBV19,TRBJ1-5,CASSPRQGVSNQPQHF
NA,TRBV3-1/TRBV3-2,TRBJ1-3,CASSQGGIDTIYF
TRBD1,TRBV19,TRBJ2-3,CASTLSSGQGISDTQYF
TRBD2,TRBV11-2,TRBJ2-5,CASGSPGLGGETQYF
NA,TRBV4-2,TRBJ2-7,CASSQDKTSFSYEQYF
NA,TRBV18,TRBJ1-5,CASSPELDRLNQPQHF
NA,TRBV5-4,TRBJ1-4,CASSSEETGVEKLFF
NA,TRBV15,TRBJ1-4,CATSRVGAPPKLFF
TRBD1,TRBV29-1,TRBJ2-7,CSVRQGAEEQYF
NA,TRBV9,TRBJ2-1,CASSGWRERYNEQFF
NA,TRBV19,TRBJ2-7,CASRRSGTSYEQYF
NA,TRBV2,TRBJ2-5,CASSGSVGSQETQYF
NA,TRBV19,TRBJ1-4,CASSPLLGRAQHEKLFF
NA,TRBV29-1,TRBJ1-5,CSVLQGGDQPQHF
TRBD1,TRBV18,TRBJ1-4,CASSPAVSTGDEKLFF
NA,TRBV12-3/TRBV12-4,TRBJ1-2,CASTPWGDYGYTF
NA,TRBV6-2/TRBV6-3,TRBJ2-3,CASSYGGTPLGTQYF
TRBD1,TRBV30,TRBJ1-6,CAWSGQDNSPLHF
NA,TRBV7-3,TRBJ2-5,CASSSGTDEGETQYF
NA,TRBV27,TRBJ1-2,CASSLYSGNYGYTF
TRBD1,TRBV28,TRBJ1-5,CASTIGQGVQPQHF
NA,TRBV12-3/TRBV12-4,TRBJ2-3,CASSLPFSRQYF
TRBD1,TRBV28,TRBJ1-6,CASSETGWNSPLHF
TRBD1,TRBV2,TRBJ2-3,CASSVFSTGAIADTQYF
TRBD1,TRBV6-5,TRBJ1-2,CASNPIGTGGGYTF
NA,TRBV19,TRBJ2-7,CASSLDSQYFPYEQYF
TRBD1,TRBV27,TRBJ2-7,CASSLRGQGYEQYF
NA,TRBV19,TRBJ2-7,CASSIGSRIFDEQYF
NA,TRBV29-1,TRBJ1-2,CSVEEGGNYGYTF
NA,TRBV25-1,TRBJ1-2,CASSEDLGYGYTF
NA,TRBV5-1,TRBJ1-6,CASSLGGAGHNSPLHF
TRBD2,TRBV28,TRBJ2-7,CASSILTSGSSYEQYF
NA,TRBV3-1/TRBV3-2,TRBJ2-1,CASSQDRGPNEQFF
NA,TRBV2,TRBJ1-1,CASSSHFTGNTEAFF
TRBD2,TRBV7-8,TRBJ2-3,CASSPRTSGGTSTDTQYF
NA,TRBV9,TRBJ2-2,CASSVQGTGELFF
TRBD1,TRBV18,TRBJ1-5,CASSPVGTGGGSNQPQHF